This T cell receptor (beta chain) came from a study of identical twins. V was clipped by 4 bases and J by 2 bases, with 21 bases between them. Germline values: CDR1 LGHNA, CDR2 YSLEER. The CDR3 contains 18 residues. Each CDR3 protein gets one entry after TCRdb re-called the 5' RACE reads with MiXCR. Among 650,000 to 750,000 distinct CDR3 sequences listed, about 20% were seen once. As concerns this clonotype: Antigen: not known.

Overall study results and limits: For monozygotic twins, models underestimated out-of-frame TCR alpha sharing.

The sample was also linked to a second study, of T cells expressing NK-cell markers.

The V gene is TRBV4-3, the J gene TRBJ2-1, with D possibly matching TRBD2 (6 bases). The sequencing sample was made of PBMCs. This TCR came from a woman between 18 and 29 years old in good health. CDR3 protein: CASSLTTQRASAYNEQFF. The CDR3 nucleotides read TGCGCCAGCAGCCTCACAACCCAAAGGGCTAGCGCCTACAATGAGCAGTTCTTC.